The 27 T cell receptor beta chains below all came from one sample that was sequenced in a study of blood T cell repertoires in COVID-19. Produced via immunoSEQ multiplex PCR; TCRdb's table is partial and in-frame only. The sample includes 150,000 or so clones, approximately 80% of them seen just once. The sequenced sample consisted of PBMCs or T cells enriched from blood (not recorded which). All receptors come from a man aged 50-59 years who had recovered from COVID-19.

V and J are TRBV7-3 and TRBJ2-1; the match to TRBD1 covers 10 bases. This CDR3 comprises 16 residues. V dropped 2 bases and J dropped 9; count of bases not matched to a gene: 10. Germline-derived CDR1 and CDR2 are SGHTA and FQGTGA. This CDR3 is CASSLRPGQGRVEQFF. The CDR3, as DNA: TGTGCCAGCAGCTTACGTCCGGGACAGGGGCGTGTTGAGCAGTTCTTC.

The chain employs TRBV28 and TRBJ1-3, with no clear D. Germline loops: CDR1 MDHEN, CDR2 SYDVKM. V lost 6 bases to trimming and J lost 0 bases, with 12 bases between them. The CDR3 has 15 residues. CDR3 nucleotide sequence: TGTGCCAGCAGATCCCGGGTCTTCTCTGGAAACACCATATATTTT. This translates into CASRSRVFSGNTIYF. Full variable domain (missing parts from reference TRBV28 and TRBJ1-3): DVKVTQSSRYLVKRTGEKVFLECVQDMDHENMFWYRQDPGLGLRLIYFSYDVKMKEKGDIPEGYSVSREKKERFSLILESASTNQTSMYLCASRSRVFSGNTIYFGEGSWLTVV.

The chain uses TRBV7-9 and TRBJ1-5; TRBD1 matches at 7 bases. With 5 bases clipped from V and 5 bases from J, the junction kept 6 bases outside the gene matches. The V gene's germline CDR1 is SEHNR and CDR2 FQNEAQ (reference sequence). The CDR3 is made up of 14 amino acids. This CDR3 is CASSPTGIDQPQHF. In nucleotides, the CDR3 is TGTGCCAGCAGCCCGACAGGGATCGATCAGCCCCAGCATTTT.

This clone was detected a few times. The V gene is TRBV3-1 (or the pseudogene TRBV3-2), the J gene TRBJ1-5; tentatively, D is TRBD1 (5 bases). The CDR3 runs to 15 residues. Deletions cut 3 bases from V and 4 bases from J, with 13 bases between. The germline gives CDR1 LGHDT, CDR2 YNNKEL (reference sequence). The CDR3 DNA follows: TGTGCCAGCAGCCAGAGGACCGGGGGGAATCAGCCCCAGCATTTT. Amino acids: CASSQRTGGNQPQHF.

CDR3 sequence reads: CSVSSFGGLDEQFF. In DNA, the CDR3 is TGCAGCGTTTCGAGTTTCGGGGGGCTGGATGAGCAGTTCTTC. The V gene is TRBV29-1, the J gene TRBJ2-1; perhaps TRBD2 as D (7 bases). Germline V gene sequence: CDR1 SQVTM, CDR2 ANQGSEA. CDR3 length: 14 residues. V gave up 5 bases and J gave up 8 bases, with 19 bases separating them.

CDR3 loop: CASSLFGQGPNEQYF. CDR3 in DNA: TGTGCCAGCAGCCTGTTCGGACAGGGTCCCAACGAGCAGTACTTC. V and J are TRBV5-4 and TRBJ2-7; 8 bases map to TRBD1. The junction had 11 bases not matched to a gene; V was cut back by 4 bases and J by 5 bases. CDR1 and CDR2 from the germline V gene are SGHNT and YYREEE (reference sequence). This CDR3 comprises 15 residues.

V gene TRBV24-1 combines with J gene TRBJ2-3; 11 positions agree with TRBD2. From germline, CDR1 is KGHDR and CDR2 SFDVKD. The V segment lost 7 bases and the J segment 3 bases; nucleotides outside the gene matches: 2. The CDR3 has 14 amino acids. The CDR3, as DNA: TGTGCCACCAGGGGACTAGCGGTTACAGATACGCAGTATTTT. Protein: CATRGLAVTDTQYF.

V usage is TRBV27 and J usage is TRBJ2-1, with D unclear. V lost 3 bases to trimming and J lost 6 bases, with 3 bases between them. This CDR3 contains 11 residues. CDR1 and CDR2 from the germline V gene are MNHEY and SMNVEV (reference sequence). CDR3 nucleotides: TGTGCCAGCAGTTTCGTCAATGAGCAGTTCTTC. This sequence encodes CASSFVNEQFF.

The V call is TRBV12-3 or TRBV12-4, the J call TRBJ2-1; 7 bases are shared with TRBD2. This CDR3 comprises 11 residues. V shed 6 bases and J 9 bases; nucleotides not matched to a gene: 2. This chain's CDR3 is CASSPGGEQFF. The CDR3 DNA is TGTGCCAGCAGCCCGGGAGGTGAGCAGTTCTTC.

V is TRBV30 and J is TRBJ2-7, with D unresolved. Germline V CDR1 and CDR2: GTSNPN, SVGIG (reference sequence). The CDR3 runs to 12 residues. With 0 bases removed from V and 4 bases from J, the gap between germline ends came to 7 bases. In nucleotides, the CDR3 is TGTGCCTGGAGTGTAGGCGGATACGAGCAGTACTTC. It encodes CAWSVGGYEQYF.

The chain combines TRBV5-1 with TRBJ1-5; tentatively, D is TRBD1 (5 bases). This CDR3 has 15 amino acids. The V end was cut by 0 bases, the J end by 3 bases, with 10 bases between. The germline V gene has CDR1 SGHRS and CDR2 YFSETQ. CDR3 residues: CASSLGPGDNQPQHF. The CDR3 bases are TGCGCCAGCAGCTTGGGCCCGGGGGACAATCAGCCCCAGCATTTT.

The chain has TRBV9 and TRBJ2-5, with 10 nucleotides matching TRBD1. Trimming removed 0 bases from V and 5 bases from J; junction bases left unmatched: 10. CDR1 SGDLS and CDR2 YYNGEE come from the germline V gene. The CDR3 spans 17 residues. CDR3: CASSVERRGTGDETQYF. The CDR3 region has the DNA TGTGCCAGCAGCGTAGAACGCCGCGGGACAGGGGACGAGACCCAGTACTTC.

The V gene is TRBV19, the J gene TRBJ2-2; 8 nucleotides line up with TRBD2. The germline V gene encodes CDR1 LNHDA and CDR2 SQIVND (reference sequence). V dropped 7 bases and J dropped 5; count of bases not matched to a gene: 9. This CDR3 has 15 amino acids. The CDR3 loop reads CASKLLAATTGELFF. The CDR3 nucleotides are TGTGCCAGTAAACTACTAGCGGCCACAACCGGGGAGCTGTTTTTT.

The CDR3 DNA is TGTGCCAGCAGTTACTCGGCGGGACTGAGCTCCTACGAGCAGTACTTC. Translation: CASSYSAGLSSYEQYF. The genes are TRBV6-5 and TRBJ2-7; TRBD2 is a possible D gene (6 bases). There are 16 residues in the CDR3. Trimming cost V 0 bases and J 0 bases, with 12 bases left between them. Germline V gene sequence: CDR1 MNHEY, CDR2 SVGAGI.

V is TRBV7-9 and J is TRBJ2-3, with TRBD2 matching 9 bases. This CDR3 is built from 15 residues. V lost 1 base and J lost 1; bases outside the gene matches: 0. Germline assignment: CDR1 SEHNR and CDR2 FQNEAQ (reference sequence). CDR3 DNA sequence: TGTGCCAGCAGCTTAGGACTAGCGGGCACAGATACGCAGTATTTT. As protein: CASSLGLAGTDTQYF.

The chain couples TRBV6-4 to TRBJ1-2, with TRBD1 matching 9 bases. This CDR3 has 13 amino acids. Looked up from germline, CDR1 is MRHNA and CDR2 is SNTAGT. V was pared by 3 bases and J by 5 bases, with 1 base of the junction left unmatched. The CDR3 bases are TGTGCCAGCAGTGAGACAGGGGGGTATGGCTACACCTTC. This encodes CASSETGGYGYTF.

This clone was seen only a few times. An end of the junction does not agree with germline; a read error may underlie this. The V and J genes are TRBV6-5 and TRBJ1-3; 9 nucleotides agree with TRBD1. This CDR3 is 14 amino acids long. Germline CDR1 reads MNHEY; CDR2 reads SVGAGI. The DNA of the CDR3 is TGTGCCAGCAGAAGGGACAGGGCTTCTCTGGTAAAGCATTTT. Amino acids: CASRRDRASLVKHF.

With respect to this clone: At one end, the junction sequence differs from germline, possibly due to a read error. The V gene is TRBV11-2, the J gene TRBJ2-1; 11 bases are a match to TRBD2. This CDR3 contains 14 residues. Germline lookup yields CDR1 SGHAT and CDR2 FQNNGV. The CDR3 DNA is TGTGCCAGCAGGTTAGCGGGGGGGCCCAATGAGCAGTTCTTC. Amino acids: CASRLAGGPNEQFF.

The rearrangement joins TRBV18 to TRBJ2-4; tentative D call: TRBD2 (5 bases). Between the trimmed V and J ends, which lost 6 bases and 0 bases, there was a span of 15 bases. This CDR3 is 16 amino acids long. CDR1 KGHSH and CDR2 LQKENI come from the germline V gene. The CDR3: CASSLSHGLAKNIQYF. CDR3 in DNA: TGTGCCAGCTCCCTATCCCACGGACTAGCCAAAAACATTCAGTACTTC.

V usage is TRBV7-3 and J usage is TRBJ2-3; 9 nucleotides line up with TRBD2. V shed 4 bases and J 3 bases; nucleotides not matched to a gene: 5. Germline values: CDR1 SGHTA, CDR2 FQGTGA. This CDR3 comprises 15 residues. In DNA form, the CDR3 reads TGTGCCAGCAGCTCTCCGGGACTAGCAACAGATACGCAGTATTTT. Translated, it gives CASSSPGLATDTQYF.

The V and J genes are TRBV11-2 and TRBJ1-2; the D gene is possibly TRBD1 (5 bases). The CDR3 is made up of 14 amino acids. CDR1 and CDR2 (germline): SGHAT, FQNNGV. V was pared by 2 bases and J by 4 bases, with 11 bases between. The CDR3 sequence is CASSLTDRPYGYTF. The CDR3 nucleotides read TGTGCCAGCAGCTTAACCGACAGACCCTATGGCTACACCTTC.

The chain carries TRBV6-1 and TRBJ1-5; D may be TRBD1 (5 bases). The germline gives CDR1 MNHNS, CDR2 SASEGT. Trimming left V 1 base short and J 0 bases short, with 16 bases between. This CDR3 contains 18 residues. The CDR3 sequence: CASSEEARGTYSNQPQHF. The CDR3, as DNA: TGTGCCAGCAGTGAAGAAGCCCGAGGGACTTATAGCAATCAGCCCCAGCATTTT.

V gene TRBV19 combines with J gene TRBJ2-7; no clear D gene. Germline CDR1 reads LNHDA; CDR2 reads SQIVND (reference sequence). This CDR3 has 13 amino acids. V lost 2 bases, J lost 6 bases, and 11 bases lay in between. The CDR3 region is CASSILLGVEQYF. In DNA, the CDR3 is TGTGCCAGTAGTATATTACTGGGCGTCGAGCAGTACTTC.

This chain connects TRBV14 to TRBJ2-7; possible D gene TRBD2, 6 bases. Trimming stripped 1 base from V and 3 bases from J, with 13 bases between. The CDR3 totals 15 residues. Germline V CDR1 and CDR2: SGHDN, FVKESK. In nucleotides, the CDR3 is TGTGCCAGCAGCCAAGTCGGGAGAGCGATCTACGAGCAGTACTTC. Its translation: CASSQVGRAIYEQYF.

CDR3 sequence (DNA): TGTGCCAGCAGTCCCGGGACAGCCTCGAACACTGAAGCTTTCTTT. It is translated as CASSPGTASNTEAFF. The chain is built from TRBV28 and TRBJ1-1; TRBD1 aligns across 7 bases. This CDR3 has 15 amino acids. The V segment lost 5 bases and the J segment 1 base; nucleotides outside the gene matches: 7. Germline assignment: CDR1 MDHEN and CDR2 SYDVKM.

The J gene is TRBJ2-6, the V gene TRBV4-1, with 7 bases fitting TRBD1. The CDR3 has 18 residues. Germline V gives CDR1 MGHRA, CDR2 YSYEKL. Trimming cost V 3 bases and J 4 bases; bases outside gene matches: 12. In nucleotides, the CDR3 is TGCGCCAGCAGCCACCGTGAGACAGGGAACTCCGGGGCCAACGTCCTGACTTTC. This sequence encodes CASSHRETGNSGANVLTF.

The V and J genes are TRBV14 and TRBJ2-2, with TRBD1 matching 10 bases. Germline CDR1 reads SGHDN; CDR2 reads FVKESK. The CDR3 is made up of 14 amino acids. The V and J ends lost 4 bases and 7 bases, in that order; junction bases with no gene match: 3. The CDR3 DNA follows: TGTGCCAGCAGCCGGGGACAGGGGATCGGGGAGCTGTTTTTT. It is translated as CASSRGQGIGELFF.